The clone carrying this T cell receptor beta chain came up a few times. Its antigen remains unknown. This sample is part of a study of blood T cells in healthy people across ages. Findings and caveats of the study: Higher naive T cell percentage went strongly together with higher TCR beta diversity.

Then a second PCR, running roughly 7 to 11 cycles, was carried out with a sample-barcoded 5' primer and a J-beta primer mix. MiXCR, applied by TCRdb to the 5' RACE reads, yields one record per CDR3 protein. The table shows about 970,000 distinct CDR3 sequences, with just over 50% occurring only once. The V end was cut by 3 bases, the J end by 2 bases, with 12 bases between. The CDR3 is 15 amino acids. The V gene's germline CDR1 is SGHTA and CDR2 FQGNSA. The chain recombines TRBV7-2 with TRBJ2-3; perhaps D is TRBD1 or TRBD2 (5 bases each). The sequence was collected from an older woman in good health. The sample was blood. CDR3 loop: CASSFDGAITDTQYF. The CDR3 nucleotides are TGTGCCAGCAGCTTTGACGGGGCAATCACAGATACGCAGTATTTT.